This TCR beta chain was sequenced in a study of vaccination effects on CD4 cells after COVID-19. Study-wide background: Viral peptide pools were used in the ViraFEST assay to expand antigen-specific CD4+ T cells, and sequencing came afterward.

The table came from immunoSEQ multiplex PCR; TCRdb's copy has only in-frame clones and leaves some out. The data show about 45,000 clones, roughly 72% seen once. CDR1 is KGHSH, CDR2 LQKENI, per germline. Trimming stripped 3 bases from V and 2 bases from J, with 13 bases between. CDR3 length: 15 residues. CD4+ T cells were isolated after approximately 10 days of culture. It was two doses of either the BNT162b2 or mRNA-1273 vaccine that participants received. No vaccinee had earlier SARS-CoV-2 infection, and nucleocapsid antibodies were negative. A half-volume exchange with IL-2 medium occurred on days 3 and 7. Study-level findings and limits: Cross-reactivity toward common cold coronaviruses was confined to only 1 of 255 vaccine-induced clones in healthy vaccinees.

To note about this clone: The antigen is undetermined.

The sample here was CD4+ T cells from PBMCs cultured without peptide, taken after COVID-19 vaccination. This receptor was identified in a human donor who received a COVID-19 vaccine. The chain employs TRBV18 and TRBJ1-1; the D gene is possibly TRBD1 (5 bases). CDR3 region: CASSPSRQPNTEAFF. The CDR3 DNA follows: TGTGCCAGCTCACCGAGCCGACAGCCAAACACTGAAGCTTTCTTT.